This TCR beta chain was obtained from a study of cytomegalovirus exposure and HLA in healthy donors. Overall study results and limits: It was reportedly the case that the classifier diagnosed cytomegalovirus status with high specificity and sensitivity. The study carried out a later analysis of TCR beta sequences. It associated some 17,000 of them with specific HLA alleles at a false discovery rate of 0.05. One later analysis reportedly identified an Asian-associated ancestry cluster that showed fewer N-insertions than the roughly 670-donor mean.

PCR amplification relied on 60 Vbeta primers (plus 13 Jbeta primers). TCRdb's table, derived via immunoSEQ multiplex PCR, lists solely in-frame clones and lacks some. The sample lists fewer than 200,000 clones; about 9% were seen once. This clone was counted between two and nine times. Its antigen is unidentified. Germline loops: CDR1 MNHEY, CDR2 SVGAGI. V lost 0 bases to trimming and J lost 5 bases, with 16 bases between them. The CDR3 runs 16 residues. Material for sequencing was PBMCs. This TCR was recovered from a woman aged 30 to 39 in good health and CMV-seropositive. The chain combines TRBV6-5 with TRBJ1-1; D may be TRBD1 (5 bases). CDR3 sequence: CASSYSRGGGRTEAFF. The CDR3 DNA is TGTGCCAGCAGTTACTCGCGGGGGGGTGGAAGGACTGAAGCTTTCTTT.